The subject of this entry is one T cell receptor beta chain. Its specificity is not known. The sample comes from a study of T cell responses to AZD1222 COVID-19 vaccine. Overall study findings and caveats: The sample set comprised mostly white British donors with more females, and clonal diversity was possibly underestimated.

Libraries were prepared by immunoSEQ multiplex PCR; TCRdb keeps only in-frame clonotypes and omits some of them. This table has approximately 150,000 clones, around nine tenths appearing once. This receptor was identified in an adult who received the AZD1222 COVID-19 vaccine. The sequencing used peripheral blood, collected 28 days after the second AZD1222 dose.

The CDR3 region is CASKWGSIGGNTEAFF. The CDR3 DNA is TGTGCCAGCAAATGGGGGTCGATTGGAGGGAACACTGAAGCTTTCTTT. The chain employs TRBV27 and TRBJ1-1, with D perhaps matching TRBD1 (5 bases). V lost 7 bases and J 1 base, leaving 19 bases between the germline ends. The CDR3 contains 16 residues. Germline-derived CDR1 and CDR2 are MNHEY and SMNVEV (reference sequence).